The 18 T cell receptor beta chains listed next were all sequenced from one sample in a study of prognosis after radiotherapy for stage I lung cancer. Two rounds of multiplex PCR amplified TCR beta CDR3 from genomic DNA. Every TRBV and TRBJ gene had its own specific primer in first-round PCR. TCRdb reprocessed the multiplex PCR reads with MiXCR, giving one entry per CDR3 protein. The repertoire holds under 20,000 distinct CDR3 sequences, 55% seen once, with 27% in the top ten. Sequencing used PBMCs, obtained before or after stereotactic body radiation therapy (not recorded which). The receptors originated from a donor at least 50 years old with non-small cell lung cancer.

In nucleotides, the CDR3 is TGTGCCTGGAGTGTCAGTGGAAACACCATATATTTT. Translation gives CAWSVSGNTIYF. V is TRBV30 and J is TRBJ1-3, with D unclear. In germline, CDR1 is GTSNPN, CDR2 SVGIG (reference sequence). V was clipped by 0 bases and J by 3 bases, with 3 bases between them. The CDR3 is 12 amino acids.

The chain is built from TRBV6-2 or TRBV6-3 and TRBJ2-6; D gene unclear. Trimming cost V 8 bases and J 0 bases, with 17 bases left between them. Germline CDR1 and CDR2: MNHEY and SVGEGT. The CDR3 has 17 residues. CDR3 loop: CASSLAGSNSGANVLTF. In DNA, the CDR3 is TGTGCCAGCTCCCTTGCAGGATCGAACTCTGGGGCCAACGTCCTGACTTTC.

To note about this clonotype: It may be a read error: a sequence one base away is much more abundant. The J gene is TRBJ2-5, the V gene TRBV27, with D possibly called TRBD1 or TRBD2 (5 bases each). Germline V CDR1 and CDR2: MNHEY, SMNVEV (reference sequence). CDR3 length: 14 amino acids. The V end lost 6 bases, the J end lost 5 bases, and 16 bases lay between the germline ends. The CDR3, as DNA: TGTGCCAGCAGGGGACCATCGGAATGTGAGACCCAGTACTTC. Its protein product is CASRGPSECETQYF.

Concerning this clonotype itself: No conserved phenylalanine or tryptophan ends this CDR3, so it is likely a read error. This chain links TRBV2 with TRBJ2-7, with 10 positions matching TRBD2. The CDR3 contains 14 residues. The germline V gene encodes CDR1 SNHLY and CDR2 FYNNEI. In DNA form, the CDR3 reads TGTGTCAGCAGCTGGACTAGCGGCCTCTACGAGCAGTACTCC. It encodes CVSSWTSGLYEQYS.

This clonotype was recorded many times. The genes are TRBV3-1 and TRBJ2-7; D is unresolved. Trimming removed 8 bases at V and 4 bases at J, with 9 bases between. The CDR3 consists of 11 residues. Germline CDR1 is LGHDT and CDR2 is YNNKEL (reference sequence). The CDR3 nucleotides read TGTGCCAGCCTCGGAATGTACGAGCAGTACTTC. Translating it yields CASLGMYEQYF.

This clonotype was detected a few times. A far more abundant clone sits one base away, making this likely a read error. This chain links TRBV6-6 with TRBJ2-3; D is undetermined. The V and J ends lost 0 bases and 1 base respectively, with 8 bases between them. This CDR3 region has 15 residues. Germline V gives CDR1 MNHNY, CDR2 SVGAGI (reference sequence). CDR3 nucleotide sequence: TGTGCCAGCAGTTACTCGTTCCTCGGCACAGATACGCAGTATTTT. Protein sequence: CASSYSFLGTDTQYF.

The chain couples TRBV2 to TRBJ2-7; 7 nucleotides agree with TRBD2. V gave up 6 bases and J gave up 1 base; unmatched junction bases: 6. Germline V gene sequence: CDR1 SNHLY, CDR2 FYNNEI. This CDR3 region has 14 residues. The CDR3 loop is CASSESGASYEQYF. CDR3 DNA sequence: TGTGCCAGCAGCGAAAGCGGGGCATCCTACGAGCAGTACTTC.

J is TRBJ2-7 and V is TRBV2, with 9 bases matching TRBD1. From germline, CDR1 is SNHLY and CDR2 FYNNEI. The CDR3 runs 13 residues. Trimming took 9 bases from V and 9 from J; bases not matched to a gene: 12. CDR3 loop: CARQDRGRDGQYF. The DNA of the CDR3 is TGTGCCAGACAGGACAGGGGTAGGGACGGGCAGTACTTC.

With regard to this clonotype: This likely reflects a read error, since a far larger clone is one base away. This rearrangement joins TRBV7-3 to TRBJ2-2; 7 nucleotides match TRBD2. The ends lost 9 bases at V and 5 bases at J; junction bases unmatched: 15. The CDR3 contains 16 residues. CDR1 and CDR2 (germline): SGHTA, FQGTGA. The DNA of the CDR3 is TGTGCCAGTAGTATTGGATCGGGAGGCCAGACCGGGGAGCTGTTTTTT. Its translation: CASSIGSGGQTGELFF.

This clonotype was found many times. The chain employs TRBV28 and TRBJ1-2; D is unclear. In germline, CDR1 is MDHEN, CDR2 SYDVKM. The CDR3 runs to 15 residues. The germline V and J ends were trimmed by 5 bases and 4 bases, with 17 bases remaining between them. The CDR3 DNA follows: TGTGCCAGCAGTCCCGGAAGCGGTGCATTCTATGGCTACACCTTC. It encodes CASSPGSGAFYGYTF.

The chain recombines TRBV12-3 or TRBV12-4 with TRBJ2-1; the D gene is possibly TRBD2 (6 bases). V lost 4 bases and J lost 3, with 13 bases in between. The CDR3 loop spans 15 amino acids. The DNA for the CDR3 is TGTGCCAGCAGTTCCTATTGGGGGGTCTACAATGAGCAGTTCTTC. Residues: CASSSYWGVYNEQFF.

The gene calls are TRBV5-6 and TRBJ2-2, with unresolved D. Germline V CDR1 and CDR2: SGHDT, YYEEEE. This CDR3 spans 13 amino acids. V lost 5 bases and J 3 bases, leaving 8 bases between the germline ends. The CDR3 region is CASRRPDTGELFF. The CDR3 nucleotides are TGTGCCAGCAGACGGCCTGACACCGGGGAGCTGTTTTTT.

This clonotype came up once. Mismatch with germline at one junction end may stem from a read error. This rearrangement joins TRBV5-6 to TRBJ2-2; maybe TRBD2 (6 bases). The CDR3 spans 15 residues. CDR1 is SGHDT and CDR2 is YYEEEE in the germline V gene. The DNA for the CDR3 is TGTACCAGCATCCCCTGCCCGGGGGACACCGGGGAGCTGTTTTTT. Translating gives CTSIPCPGDTGELFF.

About this clonotype itself: This is likely an artifact of a read error, given a far larger clone one base away. The V call is TRBV6-1, the J call TRBJ2-1; D may be TRBD2 (6 bases). The CDR3 extends over 16 amino acids. Germline CDR1 and CDR2: MNHNS and SASEGT. Trimming stripped 3 bases from V and 3 bases from J, with 15 bases between. CDR3 residues: CASSDRGLSGYNEQFF. Here the CDR3 DNA reads TGTGCCAGCAGTGACCGTGGACTATCGGGCTACAATGAGCAGTTCTTC.

V and J are TRBV20-1 and TRBJ2-3; possibly TRBD2 for D (7 bases). Trimming removed 7 bases from V and 6 bases from J, with 26 bases in between. CDR1 DFQATT and CDR2 SNEGSKA come from the germline V gene (reference sequence). There are 16 residues in the CDR3. The CDR3 here is CSVILIWRGLADTQYF. In nucleotides, the CDR3 is TGCAGTGTTATTCTTATTTGGCGGGGGCTGGCCGATACGCAGTATTTT.

The rearrangement uses TRBV19 and TRBJ2-7, with TRBD2 identical over 15 bases. The germline CDR1 and CDR2 sequences are LNHDA and SQIVND (reference sequence). J was trimmed by 7 bases and V by 8 bases; bases with no gene match: 9. CDR3 length: 15 amino acids. The CDR3 here is CASRQGTSGRYEQYF. CDR3 bases: TGTGCCAGTCGCCAAGGGACTAGCGGGAGGTATGAGCAGTACTTC. The full variable domain, with the rest looked up from reference TRBV19 and TRBJ2-7, is DGGITQSPKYLFRKEGQNVTLSCEQNLNHDAMYWYRQDPGQGLRLIYYSQIVNDFQKGDIAEGYSVSREKKESFPLTVTSAQKNPTAFYLCASRQGTSGRYEQYFGPGTRLTVT.

The chain couples TRBV12-3 or TRBV12-4 to TRBJ1-2; D is perhaps TRBD1 (5 bases). The CDR3 sequence is 15 residues long. The germline V and J ends were trimmed by 1 base and 6 bases, with 15 bases remaining between them. CDR3 nucleotide sequence: TGTGCCAGCAGTTTAGTCCCGGGTTCGGGGGATGGCTACACCTTC. Translated, it gives CASSLVPGSGDGYTF.

This CDR3 reads CASSGGTDEAFF. DNA of the CDR3: TGTGCCAGCAGTGGGGGGACGGATGAAGCTTTCTTT. The rearrangement uses TRBV7-3 and TRBJ1-1; perhaps TRBD1 as D (5 bases). CDR3 size: 12 residues. CDR1 is SGHTA, CDR2 FQGTGA, per germline. V lost 6 bases and J lost 7, with 12 bases in between.